This T cell receptor beta chain derives from a study of cytomegalovirus exposure and HLA in healthy donors. The CDR3 loop spans 14 amino acids. Germline values: CDR1 MNHNY, CDR2 SVGAGI (reference sequence). The V segment lost 5 bases and the J segment 5 bases; nucleotides outside the gene matches: 8. Amplification used 60 Vbeta primers and 13 Jbeta primers. Only in-frame clones appear in the TCRdb table, and some are missing; sequencing was by immunoSEQ multiplex PCR. The clone table shows tens of thousands of clones, with the ten largest holding 1.3% to 1.5%. Concerning this clone: Antigen specificity is unknown.

Healthy bone marrow donors supplied every sample. Study-wide points: Associated with cytomegalovirus, according to the listing, were about 160 TCR beta chains. It is likely that the observed cluster of highly shared sequence variants was a sequencing artifact.

V and J are TRBV6-6 and TRBJ2-7; 8 nucleotides line up with TRBD1. The sample taken for sequencing was PBMCs. The receptor's source is a woman in her sixties or seventies in good health and CMV-seronegative. The CDR3 loop reads CASSNGQGSHEQYF. DNA for the CDR3: TGTGCCAGCAGTAATGGACAGGGAAGCCACGAGCAGTACTTC.